The T cell receptor beta chain under discussion was sequenced for a study of T cell repertoires in cytomegalovirus infection. Study summary: CMV infection plus the matching HLA type was flagged by public TCR beta signatures.

This clonotype showed up just a few times. Its antigen is undetermined. Study-wide results and caveats: In two of eight donors, the top clonotype was HLA-C-restricted CMV-specific. Using cumulative public TCR beta family frequency, the authors identified those who carried CMV together with the relevant HLA.

Each CDR3 protein is one row after TCRdb ran MiXCR on the reads. Of around 740,000 distinct CDR3 sequences in the sample, approximately 34% were seen once. The CDR3 is made up of 15 amino acids. The V and J ends lost 8 bases and 1 base respectively, with 14 bases between them. From germline, CDR1 is MDHEN and CDR2 SYDVKM. The sample comprised PBMCs. V and J are TRBV28 and TRBJ2-2, with D uncertain. This sequence was found in a human donor in good health (CMV status not recorded). Some clones in this sample may be carry-over from other donors' samples. The CDR3: CASLTGLWNTGELFF. Written as DNA, the CDR3 is TGTGCCAGCCTGACCGGGCTATGGAACACCGGGGAGCTGTTTTTT. Full variable domain (rest looked up from reference TRBV28 and TRBJ2-2): DVKVTQSSRYLVKRTGEKVFLECVQDMDHENMFWYRQDPGLGLRLIYFSYDVKMKEKGDIPEGYSVSREKKERFSLILESASTNQTSMYLCASLTGLWNTGELFFGEGSRLTVL.